These 5 T cell receptor beta chains came from one sample sequenced in a study of blood T cell repertoires in COVID-19. Repertoires were generated with immunoSEQ multiplex PCR, while TCRdb's copy carries only in-frame clones and drops some. The sample includes 100,000 to 150,000 clones, around four fifths seen only once; the top ten take 2% to 2.5%. The sequenced sample consisted of PBMCs or T cells enriched from blood (not recorded which). These TCRs come from a man aged 35 to 55 with acute COVID-19.

The chain is built from TRBV2 and TRBJ2-7; 12 bases fit TRBD1. After removal of 7 bases from V and 5 bases from J, the junction contained 6 bases not matched to a gene. The CDR3 runs to 14 residues. Germline-derived CDR1 and CDR2 are SNHLY and FYNNEI. The CDR3 DNA follows: TGTGCCAGCACCCGGGACAGGGGGCATGACGAGCAGTACTTC. This translates into CASTRDRGHDEQYF.

This chain uses TRBV28 with TRBJ1-2, with D possibly being TRBD1 (5 bases). V was pared by 8 bases and J by 8 bases, with 24 bases between. CDR1 is MDHEN, CDR2 SYDVKM, per germline. The CDR3 has 15 amino acids. The CDR3 sequence is CASRTTYGLPGGYTF. The CDR3 DNA reads as TGTGCCAGCCGGACAACCTACGGCCTTCCTGGGGGCTACACCTTC.

The rearrangement joins TRBV23-1 to TRBJ2-5, with 9 bases identical to TRBD1. Being an ORF, TRBV23-1 has a function that is uncertain. Losses at the gene ends were 2 bases for V and 5 bases for J; bases not matched to a gene: 6. CDR3 length: 15 residues. CDR3: CASSQTHRGRETQYF. The CDR3 DNA follows: TGCGCCAGCAGTCAAACACACAGGGGGCGGGAGACCCAGTACTTC.

CDR3 nucleotides: TGTGCCAGCAGCGTAGGCGGCACGAACACCGGGGAGCTGTTTTTT. The encoded protein is CASSVGGTNTGELFF. The J gene is TRBJ2-2, the V gene TRBV9; no reliable D call. The germline gives CDR1 SGDLS, CDR2 YYNGEE. CDR3 length equals 15 residues. Trimming removed 0 bases from V and 0 bases from J, with 6 bases in between.

This rearrangement joins TRBV5-1 to TRBJ2-3; D gene uncertain. Germline loops: CDR1 SGHRS, CDR2 YFSETQ. V lost 0 bases, J lost 1 base, and 6 bases lay in between. CDR3 size: 14 residues. The chain's CDR3 is CASSLAPGTDTQYF. The CDR3 coding sequence is TGCGCCAGCAGCTTGGCCCCAGGCACAGATACGCAGTATTTT.